The 5 T cell receptor beta chains reported below all come from one sample, sequenced in a study of T cell repertoires in cytomegalovirus infection. One entry per CDR3 protein results from TCRdb running MiXCR on the reads. The sample includes approximately 490,000 distinct CDR3 sequences, about 11% seen only once; the top ten take about 10%. Source material: PBMCs. These receptors were collected from a human donor in good health (CMV status not recorded). Some clones in this sample may be carry-over from other donors' samples.

The chain is built from TRBV7-9 and TRBJ2-2, with unresolved D. Trimming stripped 0 bases from V and 5 bases from J, with 10 bases between. The CDR3 sequence is 15 residues long. Germline V gives CDR1 SEHNR, CDR2 FQNEAQ (reference sequence). The CDR3 region has the DNA TGTGCCAGCAGCTTAGCAGGGCTATCTACCGGGGAGCTGTTTTTT. Protein: CASSLAGLSTGELFF.

In its sample, this clonotype was seen a few times. J is TRBJ2-7 and V is TRBV20-1; TRBD1 or TRBD2 may be the D gene (7 bases each). The CDR3 totals 14 residues. With 3 bases removed from V and 5 bases from J, the gap between germline ends came to 17 bases. Germline lookup yields CDR1 DFQATT and CDR2 SNEGSKA (reference sequence). This chain's CDR3 is CSARKRDSLDEQYF. As DNA, the CDR3 is TGCAGTGCTAGGAAGCGGGACAGCCTCGACGAGCAGTACTTC.

The rearrangement uses TRBV29-1 and TRBJ1-1, with D possibly TRBD1 on 6 matching bases. The CDR3 runs to 12 residues. V dropped 3 bases and J dropped 8 bases, with 13 bases sitting between them. Germline lookup yields CDR1 SQVTM and CDR2 ANQGSEA. In nucleotides, the CDR3 is TGCAGCGTTGAGCGGACAGTGGGCGAAGCTTTCTTT. Translated: CSVERTVGEAFF.

This clonotype was seen at least ten times. The genes are TRBV9 and TRBJ2-3; tentative D call: TRBD2 (6 bases). CDR1 and CDR2 from the germline V gene are SGDLS and YYNGEE. The CDR3 sequence is 14 residues long. The germline V and J ends were trimmed by 0 bases and 2 bases, with 7 bases remaining between them. CDR3 nucleotides: TGTGCCAGCAGCGTAGGGAGGGACACAGATACGCAGTATTTT. Translating gives CASSVGRDTDTQYF.

The chain is built from TRBV5-1 and TRBJ2-1; D is unclear. The CDR3 extends over 16 amino acids. Germline CDR1 reads SGHRS; CDR2 reads YFSETQ. Trimming shortened V by 0 bases and J by 2 bases, and 12 bases separated the two germline ends. The CDR3 region is CASSLEPAFTYNEQFF. CDR3 nucleotides: TGCGCCAGCAGCTTGGAACCGGCCTTTACCTACAATGAGCAGTTCTTC.